The following is a TCR beta chain sequence with its context. Its antigen is still unknown. The data derive from a study of cytomegalovirus exposure and HLA in healthy donors. General observations from the study: Rare TCR sequences predominated, though certain public TCRs were found in many donors. Cytomegalovirus association was assigned to more than 150 TCR beta chains.

This PCR relied on a set of 60 Vbeta primers and 13 Jbeta primers. TCRdb keeps only in-frame clones here, not all; method: immunoSEQ multiplex PCR. Here the sample spans about 180,000 clones, roughly 80% being singletons. This CDR3 contains 15 residues. The germline gives CDR1 SGDLS, CDR2 YYNGEE. Trimming removed 4 bases at V and 1 base at J, with 14 bases between. This rearrangement joins TRBV9 to TRBJ1-1; D gene unclear. The sequenced sample was PBMCs. The source is a girl aged 10-17 years in good health and CMV-seropositive. CDR3 coding DNA: TGTGCCAGCAGCCCGATGACCGGCGGGAACACTGAAGCTTTCTTT. The encoded protein is CASSPMTGGNTEAFF.